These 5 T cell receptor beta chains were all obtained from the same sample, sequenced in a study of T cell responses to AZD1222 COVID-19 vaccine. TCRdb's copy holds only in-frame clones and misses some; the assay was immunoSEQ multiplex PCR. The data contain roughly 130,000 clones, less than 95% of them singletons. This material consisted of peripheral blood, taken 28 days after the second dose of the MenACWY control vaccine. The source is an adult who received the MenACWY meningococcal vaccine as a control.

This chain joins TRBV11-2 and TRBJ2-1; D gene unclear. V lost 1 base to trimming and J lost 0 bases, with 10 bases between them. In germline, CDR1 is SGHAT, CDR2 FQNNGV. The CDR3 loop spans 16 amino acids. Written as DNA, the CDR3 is TGTGCCAGCAGCTTAGTTTCGACCGTCTCCTACAATGAGCAGTTCTTC. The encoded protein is CASSLVSTVSYNEQFF.

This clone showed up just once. Written as DNA, the CDR3 is TGTGCCAGCAGTGAGGGTCGGGGACAGCCGAATAATTCACCCCTCCACTTT. Encoded protein: CASSEGRGQPNNSPLHF. The rearrangement links TRBV6-1 to TRBJ1-6, with TRBD1 matching 7 bases. CDR1 is MNHNS and CDR2 is SASEGT in the germline V gene. The CDR3 covers 17 residues. V shed 3 bases, J shed 5 bases, and the junction held 10 bases outside the gene matches.

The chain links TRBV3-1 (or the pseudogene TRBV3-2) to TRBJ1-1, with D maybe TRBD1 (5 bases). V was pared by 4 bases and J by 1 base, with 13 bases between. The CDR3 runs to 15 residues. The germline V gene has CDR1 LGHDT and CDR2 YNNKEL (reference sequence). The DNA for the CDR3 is TGTGCCAGCAGCCCGCATCAGGGAACGAACACTGAAGCTTTCTTT. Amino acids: CASSPHQGTNTEAFF.

The CDR3: CASSHGDPQETQYF. The CDR3 bases are TGTGCCAGCAGCCACGGGGACCCTCAAGAGACCCAGTACTTC. The chain is built from TRBV6-1 and TRBJ2-5; the D call may be TRBD1 or TRBD2 (5 bases each). The V end lost 6 bases, the J end lost 2 bases, and 13 bases lay between the germline ends. The CDR3 is made up of 14 amino acids. The germline V gene has CDR1 MNHNS and CDR2 SASEGT.

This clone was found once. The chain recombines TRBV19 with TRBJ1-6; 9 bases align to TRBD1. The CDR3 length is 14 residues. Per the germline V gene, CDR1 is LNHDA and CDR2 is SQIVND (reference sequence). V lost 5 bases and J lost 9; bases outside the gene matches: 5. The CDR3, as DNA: TGTGCCAGTAGTCCGGGACAGGGTCCTTCACCCCTCCACTTT. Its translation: CASSPGQGPSPLHF. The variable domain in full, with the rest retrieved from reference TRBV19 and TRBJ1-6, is DGGITQSPKYLFRKEGQNVTLSCEQNLNHDAMYWYRQDPGQGLRLIYYSQIVNDFQKGDIAEGYSVSREKKESFPLTVTSAQKNPTAFYLCASSPGQGPSPLHFGNGTRLTVT.